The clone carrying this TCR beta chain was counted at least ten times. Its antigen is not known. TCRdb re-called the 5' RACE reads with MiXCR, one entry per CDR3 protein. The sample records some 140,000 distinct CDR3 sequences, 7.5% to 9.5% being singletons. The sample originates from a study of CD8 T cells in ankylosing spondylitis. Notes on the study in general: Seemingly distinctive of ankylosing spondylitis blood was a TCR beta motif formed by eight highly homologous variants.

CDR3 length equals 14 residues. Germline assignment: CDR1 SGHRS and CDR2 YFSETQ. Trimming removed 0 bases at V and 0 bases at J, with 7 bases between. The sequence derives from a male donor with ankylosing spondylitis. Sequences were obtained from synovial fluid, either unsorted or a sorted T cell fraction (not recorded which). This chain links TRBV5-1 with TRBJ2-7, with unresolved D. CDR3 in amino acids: CASSLERPSYEQYF. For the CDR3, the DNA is TGCGCCAGCAGCTTGGAACGACCCTCCTACGAGCAGTACTTC.